This TCR beta chain was captured by sequencing in a study of graft-versus-host responses after intestinal transplantation. Study overall: Those transplanted obtained multivisceral, liver-intestinal, or isolated intestinal grafts. Anti-thymocyte globulin induction preceded 2 to 4 years of tacrolimus and steroid maintenance in all recipients. Study conclusions and caveats: Recipient bone marrow held GvH clones, some seen earlier in ileum or blood.

Sequenced by immunoSEQ multiplex PCR; TCRdb stores in-frame clones only, minus some. Among roughly 30,000 clones listed, roughly four fifths were seen once. The CDR3 sequence is 16 residues long. The germline V gene has CDR1 SGHVS and CDR2 FQNEAQ. Trimming took off 5 bases at V and 3 bases at J, with 19 bases between the two ends. Regarding this clone: Antigen unknown.

The chain employs TRBV7-8 and TRBJ2-5; the D gene is possibly TRBD1 (6 bases). This TCR derives from a human donor who received an intestinal transplant. Sequenced material: unstimulated CD8+ T cells sorted from spleen or lymph node cells, taken before intestinal transplant. CDR3 protein: CASSPLFRDTEETQYF. Here the CDR3 DNA reads TGTGCCAGCAGCCCCTTATTCCGGGACACTGAAGAGACCCAGTACTTC.